Given below is one T cell receptor beta chain in context. Original analysis: Amplifying reference gene primers gave estimates of nucleated cell counts. Assay: immunoSEQ multiplex PCR; the TCRdb copy retains only in-frame clones and omits some. V, J and clone size are taken as reported in that table, and D and trimming were inferred from the DNA itself. Of tens of thousands of clones in the sample, 90% were seen once. The record originates from a study of blood T cell repertoires in COVID-19. Across the study: Collection of acute and convalescent COVID-19 samples took place in the United States, Italy and Spain. The analysed material was cDNA or gDNA that came from T cells, B-cell-depleted T cells, or PBMCs.

Material: peripheral blood. This TCR was sampled from a human donor in a cohort sampled during active COVID-19.

The CDR3 DNA reads TGTGCCTGGAGTCGGGACAGACCCTATGGCTACACCTTC. Amino acids: CAWSRDRPYGYTF. The chain carries TRBV30 and TRBJ1-2; 7 nucleotides agree with TRBD1. The CDR3 contains 13 residues. V dropped 2 bases and J dropped 4; count of bases not matched to a gene: 4. The germline gives CDR1 GTSNPN, CDR2 SVGIG (reference sequence).